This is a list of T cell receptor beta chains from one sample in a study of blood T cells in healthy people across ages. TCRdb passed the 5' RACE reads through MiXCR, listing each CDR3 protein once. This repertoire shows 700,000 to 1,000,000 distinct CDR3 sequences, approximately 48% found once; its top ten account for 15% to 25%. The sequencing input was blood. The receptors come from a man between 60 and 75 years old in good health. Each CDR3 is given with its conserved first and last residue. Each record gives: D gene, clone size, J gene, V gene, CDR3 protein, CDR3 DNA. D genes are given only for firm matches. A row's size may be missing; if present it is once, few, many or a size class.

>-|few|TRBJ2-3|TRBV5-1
CASSLAENTQYF
TGCGCCAGCAGCTTGGCCGAGAATACGCAGTATTTT
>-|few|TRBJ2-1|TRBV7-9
CASSSPTSSYNEQFF
TGTGCCAGCAGCTCGCCGACAAGCTCCTACAATGAGCAGTTCTTC
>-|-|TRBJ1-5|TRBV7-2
CASSPGSWQPQHF
TGTGCCAGCAGCCCTGGGTCTTGGCAGCCCCAGCATTTT
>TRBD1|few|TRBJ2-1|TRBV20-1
CSAPGQGASSEQFF
TGCAGTGCTCCGGGACAGGGGGCTTCAAGCGAGCAGTTCTTC
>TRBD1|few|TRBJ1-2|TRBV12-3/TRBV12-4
CASSLGTGEAYYGYTF
TGTGCCAGCAGTCTCGGGACAGGAGAAGCCTACTATGGCTACACCTTC
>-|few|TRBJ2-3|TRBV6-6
CASRAASAPRDTQYF
TGTGCCAGCAGAGCGGCTAGCGCCCCTCGGGATACGCAGTATTTT
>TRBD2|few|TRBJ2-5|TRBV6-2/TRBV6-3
CASSLAGWKETQYF
TGTGCCAGCAGCCTAGCGGGGTGGAAAGAGACCCAGTACTTC
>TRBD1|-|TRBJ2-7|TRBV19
CASTDQGAGDEQYF
TGTGCCAGTACGGACCAGGGGGCAGGCGATGAGCAGTACTTC
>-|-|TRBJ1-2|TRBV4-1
CASSQDRDTNYGYTF
TGCGCCAGCAGCCAGGACCGGGACACTAACTATGGCTACACCTTC
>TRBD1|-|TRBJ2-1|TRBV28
CASSANRDSSYEQFF
TGTGCCAGCAGTGCCAACCGGGACAGCTCCTACGAGCAGTTCTTC
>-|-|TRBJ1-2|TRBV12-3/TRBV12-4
CASRGWDYTF
TGTGCCAGCAGAGGCTGGGATTACACCTTC
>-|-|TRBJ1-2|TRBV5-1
CASSLGHAPNYGYTF
TGCGCCAGCAGCTTGGGACATGCACCTAACTATGGCTACACCTTC
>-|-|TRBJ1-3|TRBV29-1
CSGELGNTIYF
TGCAGCGGCGAACTCGGAAACACCATATATTTT
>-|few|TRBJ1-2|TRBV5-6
CASRWSGTDRLSVAYGYTF
TGTGCCAGCAGGTGGAGCGGGACGGATCGCCTTAGCGTGGCCTATGGCTACACCTTC
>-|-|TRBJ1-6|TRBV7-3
CASRKGLDNSPLHF
TGTGCCAGCAGAAAAGGGCTCGATAATTCACCCCTCCACTTT
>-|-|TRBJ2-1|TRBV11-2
CASGLQTWAGNEQFF
TGTGCCAGCGGCCTACAGACTTGGGCGGGCAATGAGCAGTTCTTC
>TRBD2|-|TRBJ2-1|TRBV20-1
CSARGSGGAFEQFF
TGCAGTGCTAGAGGGAGCGGGGGGGCTTTCGAGCAGTTCTTC